This T cell receptor (beta chain) is drawn from a study of untreated major depressive disorder. Broader study findings: CD4+ T cells from depressed patients used TRBV05-01 (Vbeta 5.1) more often than controls.

CDR1 SGDLS and CDR2 YYNGEE come from the germline V gene. CDR3 length: 15 amino acids. V lost 0 bases and J lost 0, with 9 bases in between. In the case of this clone: The antigen is unknown.

Sequencing was performed with immunoSEQ multiplex PCR; in TCRdb, only in-frame clones are kept and a portion is missing. Of roughly 25,000 clones listed, roughly nine tenths are singletons. The TCR comes from a woman in her 30s with major depressive disorder. Specimen: CD4+ T cells from PBMCs. The V call is TRBV9, the J call TRBJ1-1; D gene unclear. The chain's CDR3 is CASSVDPGMNTEAFF. DNA of the CDR3: TGTGCCAGCAGCGTAGACCCAGGTATGAACACTGAAGCTTTCTTT.